This record covers a single T cell receptor (beta chain). As yet, its antigen is unknown. This sample stems from a study of post-analysis software for immune sequencing data. cDNA libraries of TCR beta carried unique molecular identifiers. MiXCR was run by TCRdb on the PCR reads, yielding one entry per CDR3 protein. The table has roughly 670,000 distinct CDR3 sequences, 55% to 70% seen once. Whole-study results and caveats: Included in a set of about five TRBV segments more frequent in patients than controls were TRBV5-6, TRBV5-1 and TRBV20-1.

From germline, CDR1 is SEHNR and CDR2 FQNEAQ (reference sequence). CDR3 length equals 13 residues. V usage is TRBV7-9 and J usage is TRBJ2-1; no reliable D call. TRBJ2-7 explains the end of the DNA better; the J call may be wrong. This sequence originates from a girl aged 2 to 9 with multiple sclerosis. The sample consisted of blood. The CDR3 DNA sequence: TGTGCCAGCAGCTTAGAACGGGCGAACGAGCAGTACTTC. Protein: CASSLERANEQYF.